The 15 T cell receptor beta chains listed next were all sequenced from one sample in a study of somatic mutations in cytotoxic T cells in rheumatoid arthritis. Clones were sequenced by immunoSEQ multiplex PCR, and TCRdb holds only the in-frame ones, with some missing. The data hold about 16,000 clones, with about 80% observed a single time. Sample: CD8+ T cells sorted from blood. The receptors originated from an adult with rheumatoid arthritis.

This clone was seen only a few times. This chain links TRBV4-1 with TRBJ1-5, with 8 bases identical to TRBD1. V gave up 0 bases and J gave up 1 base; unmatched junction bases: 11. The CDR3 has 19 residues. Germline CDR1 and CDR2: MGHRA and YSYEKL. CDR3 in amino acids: CASSQEPNDRGRSNQPQHF. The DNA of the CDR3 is TGCGCCAGCAGCCAAGAGCCTAATGACAGGGGTCGGAGCAATCAGCCCCAGCATTTT.

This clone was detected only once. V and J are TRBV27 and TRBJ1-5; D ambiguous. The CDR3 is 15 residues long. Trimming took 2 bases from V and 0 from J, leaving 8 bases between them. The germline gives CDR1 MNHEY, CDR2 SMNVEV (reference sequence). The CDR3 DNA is TGTGCCAGCAGTTTAAGTTCAAATAGCAATCAGCCCCAGCATTTT. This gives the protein CASSLSSNSNQPQHF.

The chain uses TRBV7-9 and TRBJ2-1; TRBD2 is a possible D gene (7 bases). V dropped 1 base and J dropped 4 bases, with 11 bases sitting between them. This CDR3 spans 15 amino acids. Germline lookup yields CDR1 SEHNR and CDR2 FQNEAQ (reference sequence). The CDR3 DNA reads TGTGCCAGCAGCTTAGAGGGGGGGGGTTACAATGAGCAGTTCTTC. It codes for CASSLEGGGYNEQFF.

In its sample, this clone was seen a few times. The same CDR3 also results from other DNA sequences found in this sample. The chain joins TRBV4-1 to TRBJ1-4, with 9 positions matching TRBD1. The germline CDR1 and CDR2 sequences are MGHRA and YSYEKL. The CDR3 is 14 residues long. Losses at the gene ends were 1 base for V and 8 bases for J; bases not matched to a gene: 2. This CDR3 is CASSQGTGDEKLFF. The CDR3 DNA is TGCGCCAGCAGCCAAGGGACAGGGGACGAAAAACTGTTTTTT.

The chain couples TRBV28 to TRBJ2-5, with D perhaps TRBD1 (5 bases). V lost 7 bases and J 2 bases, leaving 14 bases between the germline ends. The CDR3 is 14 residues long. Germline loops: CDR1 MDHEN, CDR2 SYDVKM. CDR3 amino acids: CASNPDRNQETQYF. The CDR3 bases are TGTGCCAGCAACCCAGACAGAAATCAAGAGACCCAGTACTTC. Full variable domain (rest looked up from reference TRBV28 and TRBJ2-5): DVKVTQSSRYLVKRTGEKVFLECVQDMDHENMFWYRQDPGLGLRLIYFSYDVKMKEKGDIPEGYSVSREKKERFSLILESASTNQTSMYLCASNPDRNQETQYFGPGTRLLVL.

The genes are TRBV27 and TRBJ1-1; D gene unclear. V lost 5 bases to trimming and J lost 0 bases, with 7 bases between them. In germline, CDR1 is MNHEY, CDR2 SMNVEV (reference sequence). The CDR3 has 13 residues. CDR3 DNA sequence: TGTGCCAGCAGTCCAGTGGTGAACACTGAAGCTTTCTTT. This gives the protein CASSPVVNTEAFF.

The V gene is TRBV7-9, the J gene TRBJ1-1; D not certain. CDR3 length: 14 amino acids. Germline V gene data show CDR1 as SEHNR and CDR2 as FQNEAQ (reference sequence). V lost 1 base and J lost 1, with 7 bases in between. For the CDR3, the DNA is TGTGCCAGCAGCTTAGGGGTTGGGAACACTGAAGCTTTCTTT. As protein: CASSLGVGNTEAFF.

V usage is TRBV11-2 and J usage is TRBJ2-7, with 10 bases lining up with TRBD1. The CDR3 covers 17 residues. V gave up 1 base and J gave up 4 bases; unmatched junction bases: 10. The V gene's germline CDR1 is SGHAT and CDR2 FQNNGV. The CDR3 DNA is TGTGCCAGCAGCTTAGGCCTTCTGACAGGGGGCTTTTACGAGCAGTACTTC. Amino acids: CASSLGLLTGGFYEQYF.

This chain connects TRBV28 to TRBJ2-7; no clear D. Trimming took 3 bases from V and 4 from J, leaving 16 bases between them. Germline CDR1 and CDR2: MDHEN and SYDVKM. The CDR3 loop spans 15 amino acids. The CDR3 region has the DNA TGTGCCAGCAGTTTCACGGTAGGGTTTGGGTACGAGCAGTACTTC. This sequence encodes CASSFTVGFGYEQYF.

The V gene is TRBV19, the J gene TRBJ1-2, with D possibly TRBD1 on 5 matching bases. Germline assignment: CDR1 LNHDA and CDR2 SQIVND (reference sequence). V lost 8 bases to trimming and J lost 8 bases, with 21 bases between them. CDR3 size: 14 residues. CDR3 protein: CASEGVKARGGYTF. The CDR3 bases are TGTGCCAGTGAGGGCGTGAAAGCTCGGGGCGGCTACACCTTC.

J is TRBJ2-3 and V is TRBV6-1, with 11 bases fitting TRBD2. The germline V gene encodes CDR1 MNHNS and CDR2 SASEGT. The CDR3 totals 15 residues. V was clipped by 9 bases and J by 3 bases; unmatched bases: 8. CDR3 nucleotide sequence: TGTGCCAGTCTAGAGACTAGCGGGGAAACAGATACGCAGTATTTT. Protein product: CASLETSGETDTQYF.

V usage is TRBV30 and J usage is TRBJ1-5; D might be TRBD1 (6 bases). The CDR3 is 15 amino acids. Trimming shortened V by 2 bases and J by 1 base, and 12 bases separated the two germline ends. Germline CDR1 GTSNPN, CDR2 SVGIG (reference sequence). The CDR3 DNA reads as TGTGCCTGGAGTCGCAGGGGTAGGAGCAATCAGCCCCAGCATTTT. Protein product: CAWSRRGRSNQPQHF.

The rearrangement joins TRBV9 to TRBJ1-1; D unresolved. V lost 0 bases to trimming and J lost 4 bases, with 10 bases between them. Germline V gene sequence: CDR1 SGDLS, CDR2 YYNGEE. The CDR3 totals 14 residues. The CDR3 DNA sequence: TGTGCCAGCAGCGTAGGGGGTACGTCCACTGAAGCTTTCTTT. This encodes CASSVGGTSTEAFF.

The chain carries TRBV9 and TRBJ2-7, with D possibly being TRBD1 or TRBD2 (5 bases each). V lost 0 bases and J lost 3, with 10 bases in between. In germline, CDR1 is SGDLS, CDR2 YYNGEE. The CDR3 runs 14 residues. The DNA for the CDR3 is TGTGCCAGCAGCGTAGGGGGACCGAACTACGAGCAGTACTTC. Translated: CASSVGGPNYEQYF.

For the CDR3, the DNA is TGCACCAGCAGCCAAAGATCAGGCAGGGTGGGAGAAAAACTGTTTTTT. Translation gives CTSSQRSGRVGEKLFF. This chain joins TRBV1 and TRBJ1-4; TRBD1, the table's D call, lacks a check against the DNA. TRBV1 is annotated as a pseudogene. The CDR3 has 16 amino acids.